This T cell receptor beta chain was obtained from a study of memory CD4+ T cells and cytomegalovirus serostatus. General study results and limits: About 40% of the roughly 150 known CMV-associated TCRbeta sequences appeared in CD4+ memory.

Single viable CD3+CD4+CD8-CD45RO+ cells were sorted as the memory CD4+ T cells. A word on this clone: The antigen is undetermined.

Assay used: immunoSEQ multiplex PCR; TCRdb lists only in-frame clones, some missing. The sample has about 45,000 clones, approximately 78% seen once. Material: memory CD4+ T cells from blood. This clonotype originated in an adult in good health and CMV-seronegative.

The CDR3 protein is CASSYGRGGNQPQHF. CDR3 nucleotide sequence: TGTGCCAGCAGTTACGGGAGGGGCGGCAATCAGCCCCAGCATTTT. V gene TRBV6-5 combines with J gene TRBJ1-5; tentatively, D is TRBD1 (5 bases). The CDR3 runs to 15 residues. Germline CDR1 is MNHEY and CDR2 is SVGAGI. The ends were cut back, 2 bases at V and 2 bases at J, with 10 bases in the middle.